The TCR beta chain under discussion was sequenced for a study of PD-1 blockade in classical Hodgkin lymphoma. Study conclusions and caveats: TCR diversity in CD4+, not CD8+, cells rose significantly by C4D1. Causes of the repertoire differences remain undefined, possibly disease activity or prior therapy.

The V segment lost 5 bases and the J segment 8 bases; nucleotides outside the gene matches: 7. The CDR3 extends over 14 amino acids. The germline CDR1 and CDR2 sequences are MNHNS and SASEGT. For this clone: Its antigen remains unknown.

The data were produced by immunoSEQ multiplex PCR, yet TCRdb's version contains in-frame clones alone and is incomplete. The sample has 55,000 to 65,000 clones, approximately 92% seen once. Every patient experienced relapse after autologous stem cell transplantation, and brentuximab vedotin exposure varied. The sample consisted of peripheral blood mononuclear cells (PBMCs), taken at baseline. The chain uses TRBV6-1 and TRBJ1-5; TRBD1 agrees at 9 bases. This TCR was sampled from a human donor with classical Hodgkin lymphoma. CDR3: CASSPGTGTEPQHF. In nucleotides, the CDR3 is TGTGCCAGCAGTCCCGGGACAGGGACGGAGCCCCAGCATTTT.